This TCR beta chain originates from a study of radiation and T cells in renal cell carcinoma (dated by TCRdb to the early 2020s). General notes on the study: Samples came from a clinical trial, in which primary renal cell carcinomas received 15 Gy stereotactic body radiation therapy followed by nephrectomy 4 weeks later. Across all 50 or so samples, approximately 4,000,000 unique CDR3 nucleotide sequences, encoding 2,658,974 unique CDR3 amino acid sequences, were identified. In total, more than 50 samples underwent TCR beta sequencing: roughly 26 tumors plus 27 peripheral blood samples.

The time point label corresponds to: blood 2 weeks post-SBRT. Per the publication, the treatment or condition label means: 15 Gy SBRT to primary tumor, nephrectomy 4 weeks later. Serial peripheral blood from radiation-treated patients was sampled at baseline, 2 weeks and 4 weeks after SBRT to track tumor-enriched clonotypes. Every patient's renal cell carcinoma showed clear cell pathology. Genomic DNA for TCR sequencing was prepared using the QIAamp DNA Blood Mini Kit (Qiagen). Samples were included in the analyses only if all quality control checks were passed. The paper as a whole reports these results and caveats: Changes in the blood repertoire were not tracked past 4 weeks after treatment. Effects of radiation dose or scheduling on the TCR repertoire could not be addressed with the single-armed trial design. Because pretreatment tumor biopsies were not available, the baseline intratumoral presence of clonotypes could not be determined. Top tumor clonotypes rose in blood from baseline to 2 weeks post-radiation, then contracted by 4 weeks, suggesting transient expansion of tumor-resident clones.

TCR beta libraries were generated from genomic DNA with the immunoSEQ kit, following the manufacturer's recommendations. Library preparation used a first multiplex PCR with proprietary primers, then a second PCR adding unique barcodes, with bead cleanups after each round. A positive control reaction and a negative control reaction, both provided in the kit, were run with every batch of samples. The final libraries were assessed on an Agilent 4200 TapeStation D1000 ScreenTape, pooled by volume, and quantified by qPCR. An Illumina NextSeq500 fitted with a MidOutput 150-cycle cartridge performed the sequencing, running 156 Read1 cycles and 15 Index1 cycles with the kit's custom primers. The pooled library was loaded at around 1 pM with roughly 19% PhiX control spiked in. Turning to the authors' computational methods: Vendor-processed data were analyzed in R, and a clonotype was defined as all T cells sharing the same CDR3 nucleotide sequence. For clone abundance analyses, frequencies were normalized to the 10,000 most abundant clones in each sample. Public T cell clones, averaging fewer than five per sample, were removed before analysis. Tumor-enriched and baseline blood-enriched clonotypes were defined by at least a 32-fold difference in abundance between compartments. A beta-binomial differential abundance model was used to identify clonotypes that expanded or contracted between blood time points. Similarity between tumor and blood repertoires was quantified using the Baroni-Urbani and Buser coefficient, and groups were compared with two-tailed Wilcoxon tests in R. The table was pulled from immuneACCESS by TCRdb, which kept in-frame rearrangements only. Such tables lose some clones; where checked, under half of the loss comes from unresolved V genes, and the rest has no known cause. That table supplies the V and J calls and clone size; D and trimming were determined from the DNA. Recorded for this sample are 150,000 to 180,000 clones; roughly 87% of them occurred a single time. The ten largest make up 13% of the sample.

Note on this clone: Its antigen is currently not known. No base qualities exist here, and no much larger clone lies one base off it.

The germline V gene yields SGHTA for CDR1 and FQGNSA for CDR2. Inclusive of the bounding cysteine and phenylalanine, the CDR3 is 14 residues long. Of the read, only the CDR3 DNA is kept; its 42 bases are in frame from base 1. Trimming accounts for 5 bases at V and 4 bases at J, while the number of junction bases matched to no gene is 6. The source was blood, collected from a patient whose treatment included radiotherapy and nephrectomy. The sequence was collected from a woman aged 50 to 65 with renal cell carcinoma. The rearrangement joined TRBV7-2 to TRBJ1-1; TRBD1 lines up with 8 middle nucleotides. The DNA sequence reads TGTGCCAGCAGCCTGGACAGGGCGGTCACTGAAGCTTTCTTT. It encodes CASSLDRAVTEAFF.